Listed below are T cell receptor beta chains from one sample, sequenced in a study of cytomegalovirus exposure and HLA in healthy donors. The data were produced by immunoSEQ multiplex PCR, yet TCRdb's version contains in-frame clones alone and is incomplete. The sample includes over 100,000 clones, just under 90% of them seen just once. Sequenced sample: PBMCs. The receptor set was obtained from a woman aged 25 to 39 in good health and CMV-seronegative. CDR3s include the opening cysteine and the closing phenylalanine or tryptophan. A D gene is named only where the DNA matches it firmly. Rows give clone size only sometimes, using once, few, many, or a class for an expanded clone.

abundance: NA
j_gene: TRBJ2-7
d_gene: NA
v_gene: TRBV9
CDR3aa: CASSPPGAGSYEQYF
CDR3nt: TGTGCCAGCAGCCCCCCAGGAGCGGGTTCCTACGAGCAGTACTTC

abundance: NA
j_gene: TRBJ2-1
d_gene: NA
v_gene: TRBV7-2
CDR3aa: CASSARGIRGNNEQFF
CDR3nt: TGTGCCAGCAGCGCTAGAGGTATCAGGGGAAACAATGAGCAGTTCTTC

abundance: NA
j_gene: TRBJ1-2
d_gene: NA
v_gene: TRBV7-8
CDR3aa: CASSSPRGMRYGYTF
CDR3nt: TGTGCCAGCAGCTCCCCCCGGGGGATGCGCTATGGCTACACCTTC

abundance: NA
j_gene: TRBJ1-5
d_gene: TRBD1
v_gene: TRBV19
CDR3aa: CASREQGVNQPQHF
CDR3nt: TGTGCCAGTCGTGAACAGGGGGTCAATCAGCCCCAGCATTTT

abundance: NA
j_gene: TRBJ2-3
d_gene: NA
v_gene: TRBV9
CDR3aa: CASSGGFITDTQYF
CDR3nt: TGTGCCAGCAGCGGCGGGTTTATCACAGATACGCAGTATTTT

abundance: NA
j_gene: TRBJ2-1
d_gene: TRBD2
v_gene: TRBV13
CDR3aa: CASSPYGLAGGNEQFF
CDR3nt: TGTGCCAGCAGCCCTTACGGACTAGCGGGGGGTAATGAGCAGTTCTTC

abundance: NA
j_gene: TRBJ2-5
d_gene: TRBD1
v_gene: TRBV7-9
CDR3aa: CASSAADRGQETQYF
CDR3nt: TGTGCCAGCAGCGCAGCGGACAGGGGCCAAGAGACCCAGTACTTC

abundance: NA
j_gene: TRBJ2-7
d_gene: NA
v_gene: TRBV6-1
CDR3aa: CASSHSGSPHYEQYF
CDR3nt: TGTGCCAGCAGTCATTCGGGAAGCCCTCACTACGAGCAGTACTTC

abundance: NA
j_gene: TRBJ1-2
d_gene: TRBD1
v_gene: TRBV9
CDR3aa: CASSVGRGNYGYTF
CDR3nt: TGTGCCAGCAGCGTAGGCAGGGGGAACTATGGCTACACCTTC

abundance: NA
j_gene: TRBJ2-5
d_gene: TRBD2
v_gene: TRBV7-8
CDR3aa: CASSSYRTSGGMGGETQYF
CDR3nt: TGTGCCAGCAGCTCTTATAGGACTAGCGGGGGGATGGGTGGGGAGACCCAGTACTTC

abundance: NA
j_gene: TRBJ1-5
d_gene: NA
v_gene: TRBV7-2
CDR3aa: CASSLGHRAGNQPQHF
CDR3nt: TGTGCCAGCAGCTTAGGACACAGGGCCGGCAATCAGCCCCAGCATTTT

abundance: NA
j_gene: TRBJ2-3
d_gene: TRBD1
v_gene: TRBV9
CDR3aa: CASSFLGQGADTQYF
CDR3nt: TGTGCCAGCAGTTTTCTGGGACAGGGGGCAGATACGCAGTATTTT

abundance: once
j_gene: TRBJ1-1
d_gene: NA
v_gene: TRBV7-3
CDR3aa: CASSATGMGTEAFF
CDR3nt: TGTGCCAGCAGCGCTACAGGAATGGGCACTGAAGCTTTCTTT

abundance: NA
j_gene: TRBJ2-3
d_gene: TRBD1
v_gene: TRBV5-6
CDR3aa: CASRDRDRGVNTQYF
CDR3nt: TGTGCCAGCAGGGACCGGGACAGGGGCGTGAATACGCAGTATTTT

abundance: NA
j_gene: TRBJ1-2
d_gene: NA
v_gene: TRBV6-6
CDR3aa: CASIQAQGRHSGYTF
CDR3nt: TGTGCCAGCATCCAGGCCCAGGGCAGGCACTCTGGCTACACCTTC

abundance: NA
j_gene: TRBJ2-1
d_gene: TRBD2
v_gene: TRBV18
CDR3aa: CASSPPPGGPRNEQFF
CDR3nt: TGTGCCAGCTCACCACCCCCGGGAGGCCCGAGGAATGAGCAGTTCTTC

abundance: NA
j_gene: TRBJ2-7
d_gene: TRBD2
v_gene: TRBV4-2
CDR3aa: CASSQGPSGRTNSYEQYF
CDR3nt: TGTGCCAGCAGCCAAGGGCCGAGCGGGAGGACTAACTCCTACGAGCAGTACTTC

abundance: NA
j_gene: TRBJ2-3
d_gene: NA
v_gene: TRBV5-4
CDR3aa: CASSSPGNTQYF
CDR3nt: TGTGCCAGCAGTTCCCCCGGGAATACGCAGTATTTT

abundance: NA
j_gene: TRBJ1-5
d_gene: TRBD1
v_gene: TRBV28
CDR3aa: CASSLRGTGVGQPQHF
CDR3nt: TGTGCCAGCAGTTTACGAGGGACAGGGGTGGGTCAGCCCCAGCATTTT

abundance: NA
j_gene: TRBJ2-1
d_gene: TRBD2
v_gene: TRBV5-1
CDR3aa: CASSLVAGDYNEQFF
CDR3nt: TGCGCCAGCAGCTTGGTAGCGGGGGACTACAATGAGCAGTTCTTC

abundance: NA
j_gene: TRBJ2-7
d_gene: TRBD2
v_gene: TRBV28
CDR3aa: CASTRGSGRAWEQYF
CDR3nt: TGTGCCAGCACCAGGGGTAGCGGGAGGGCCTGGGAGCAGTACTTC

abundance: NA
j_gene: TRBJ1-2
d_gene: NA
v_gene: TRBV7-2
CDR3aa: CASSPTEEVGYTF
CDR3nt: TGTGCCAGCAGCCCTACTGAAGAGGTAGGCTACACCTTC

abundance: NA
j_gene: TRBJ2-2
d_gene: NA
v_gene: TRBV7-2
CDR3aa: CASSLVVKNTGELFF
CDR3nt: TGTGCCAGCAGCTTAGTAGTCAAAAACACCGGGGAGCTGTTTTTT